Listed below are T cell receptor beta chains from one sample, sequenced in a study of CD8 T cells in ankylosing spondylitis. One entry per CDR3 protein results from TCRdb running MiXCR on the 5' RACE reads. Found here are fewer than 400,000 distinct CDR3 sequences, approximately 8.2% of them singletons; the top ten hold about 14%. Sequencing was carried out using blood, either unsorted or a sorted T cell fraction (not recorded which). These receptors were taken from a male donor with ankylosing spondylitis. Each CDR3 is given with its conserved first and last residue. D genes are given only for firm matches. Size is omitted from some rows. Given values are once, few, many or a class for expanded clones.

v_call	d_call	j_call	clone_size	cdr3_nt	cdr3_aa
TRBV7-2	NA	TRBJ2-5	NA	TGTGCCAGCAGCCGGGACGGAACCCAAGAGACCCAGTACTTC	CASSRDGTQETQYF
TRBV18	NA	TRBJ2-7	few	TGTGCCAGCTCAATTCCGGGACGATACTACGAGCAGTACTTC	CASSIPGRYYEQYF
TRBV27	TRBD2	TRBJ2-1	NA	TGTGCCAGCAGTTTTGTTAGCGGGGCAGGTAATGAGCAGTTCTTC	CASSFVSGAGNEQFF
TRBV29-1	NA	TRBJ1-1	many	TGCAGCGTTGAAGGAAGAGAGGTTGAAGCTTTCTTT	CSVEGREVEAFF
TRBV18	NA	TRBJ1-1	few	TGTGCCAGCTCACTCGACTCAGGGTTAGGAAACACTGAAGCTTTCTTT	CASSLDSGLGNTEAFF
TRBV10-3	TRBD2	TRBJ2-7	few	TGTGCCATCACCGGAGATAGCGGGCAATACGAGCAGTACTTC	CAITGDSGQYEQYF
TRBV11-1	NA	TRBJ2-5	NA	TGTGCCAGCAGCCCCCACCAAGGGGCGGAGGAGACCCAGTACTTC	CASSPHQGAEETQYF
TRBV2	NA	TRBJ1-1	many	TGTGCCAGCAGTGGGAGTGAAGCTTTCTTT	CASSGSEAFF
TRBV7-6	NA	TRBJ1-2	few	TGTGCCAGCAGCTTAGGGGCGGGGGAGGATGGCTACACCTTC	CASSLGAGEDGYTF
TRBV6-5	TRBD1	TRBJ1-2	many	TGTGCCAGCAGTTACTCGGGAACAGGGGGCACCCTTTCGACCTACACCTTC	CASSYSGTGGTLSTYTF
TRBV4-2	NA	TRBJ1-4	few	TGTGCCAGCAGCCAAGACAATGTGGATGATGAAAAACTGTTTTTT	CASSQDNVDDEKLFF
TRBV10-1	NA	TRBJ2-1	NA	TGCGCCAGCAGTGACCCGGGGAGCTCCTACAATGAGCAGTTCTTC	CASSDPGSSYNEQFF
TRBV9	NA	TRBJ2-7	few	TGTGCCAGCAGCCCACGTCCGGACCAGTACGAGCAGTACTTC	CASSPRPDQYEQYF
TRBV20-1	TRBD1	TRBJ1-2	many	TGCAGTGCTCGGACAGGGTTCTATGGCTACACCTTC	CSARTGFYGYTF
TRBV4-2	TRBD2	TRBJ2-7	few	TGTGCCAGCAGCCAAGCCCTAACTAGCGGGAGGTTCGACGAGCAGTACTTC	CASSQALTSGRFDEQYF
TRBV4-3	NA	TRBJ2-3	few	TGCGCCAGCAACCCGGGAACAGGCGCAGATACGCAGTATTTT	CASNPGTGADTQYF